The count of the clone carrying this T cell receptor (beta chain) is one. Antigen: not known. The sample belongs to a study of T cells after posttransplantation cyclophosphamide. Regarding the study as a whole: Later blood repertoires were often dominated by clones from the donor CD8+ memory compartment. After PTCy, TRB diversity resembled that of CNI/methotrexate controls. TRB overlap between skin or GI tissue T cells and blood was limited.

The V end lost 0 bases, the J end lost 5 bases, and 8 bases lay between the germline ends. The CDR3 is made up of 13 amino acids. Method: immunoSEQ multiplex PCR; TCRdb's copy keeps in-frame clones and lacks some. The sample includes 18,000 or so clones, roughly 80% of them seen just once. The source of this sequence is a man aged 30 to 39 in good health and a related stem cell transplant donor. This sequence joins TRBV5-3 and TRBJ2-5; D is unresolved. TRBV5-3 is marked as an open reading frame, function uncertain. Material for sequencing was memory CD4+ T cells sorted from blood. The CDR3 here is CARSLGLVETQYF. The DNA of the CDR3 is TGTGCCAGAAGCTTGGGGCTAGTTGAGACCCAGTACTTC.